Sequencing of this T cell receptor (beta chain) was carried out in a study of cytomegalovirus exposure and HLA in healthy donors. The CDR3 sequence is 14 residues long. Trimming removed 3 bases from V and 6 bases from J, with 15 bases in between. Germline CDR1 and CDR2: MDHEN and SYDVKM. The PCR used 60 Vbeta and 13 Jbeta primers. Sequenced by immunoSEQ multiplex PCR; TCRdb stores in-frame clones only, minus some. Among 180,000 or so clones listed, roughly 76% were seen once. The sample holds a few counts of this clone. Sequencing was done on a sample of PBMCs. The clonotype was recovered from a woman younger than 30 in good health and CMV-seropositive. The rearrangement joins TRBV28 to TRBJ2-7; TRBD1 might be the D (5 bases). Written as DNA, the CDR3 is TGTGCCAGCAGTTTCACCAGGGTCCGACGCGAGCAGTACTTC. Its protein product is CASSFTRVRREQYF.